This T cell receptor (beta chain) is drawn from a study of blood T cell repertoires in COVID-19. About the research overall: Spain, Italy and the United States supplied samples that represented acute and convalescent COVID-19. Nucleic acid was either cDNA or gDNA, and it came from T cells, B-cell-depleted T cells, or PBMCs.

The authors' processing: Amplifying reference gene primers gave estimates of nucleated cell counts. TCRdb's copy holds only in-frame clones and misses some; the assay was immunoSEQ multiplex PCR. The DNA was the basis for D and trimming; V, J and clone size are from that table. The repertoire holds 100,000 to 150,000 clones, with roughly four fifths as singletons. Trimming stripped 2 bases from V and 1 base from J, with 23 bases between. Germline lookup yields CDR1 MDHEN and CDR2 SYDVKM. The CDR3 contains 19 residues. Sequenced: peripheral blood. The chain joins TRBV28 to TRBJ1-1, with D possibly matching TRBD1 (5 bases). This TCR was recovered from a man in his sixties with acute or convalescent COVID-19. The CDR3 coding sequence is TGTGCCAGCAGTTTAACCCTATCCGGTAGTGGAGGGACGAACACTGAAGCTTTCTTT. Its translation: CASSLTLSGSGGTNTEAFF.